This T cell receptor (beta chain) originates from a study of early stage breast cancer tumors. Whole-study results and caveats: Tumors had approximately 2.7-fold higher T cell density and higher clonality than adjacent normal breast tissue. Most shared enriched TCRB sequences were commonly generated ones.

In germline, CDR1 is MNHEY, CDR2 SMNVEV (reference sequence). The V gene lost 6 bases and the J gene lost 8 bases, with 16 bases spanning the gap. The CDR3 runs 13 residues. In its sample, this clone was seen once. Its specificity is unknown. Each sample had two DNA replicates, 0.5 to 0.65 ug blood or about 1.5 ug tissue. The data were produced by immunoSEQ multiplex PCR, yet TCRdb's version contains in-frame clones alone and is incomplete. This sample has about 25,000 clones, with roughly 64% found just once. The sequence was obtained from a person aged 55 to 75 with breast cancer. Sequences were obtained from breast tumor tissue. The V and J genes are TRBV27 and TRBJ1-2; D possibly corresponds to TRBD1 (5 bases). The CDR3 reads CASSPTGFRGYTF. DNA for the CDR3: TGTGCCAGCAGCCCCACAGGTTTCAGGGGCTACACCTTC.